This entry lists 6 T cell receptor beta chains sequenced from one sample in a study of T-cell memory formation after mild COVID-19. MiXCR, applied by TCRdb to the 5' RACE reads, yields one record per CDR3 protein. The table records 27,000 or so distinct CDR3 sequences, less than 7.5% of them present only once. Sequences were obtained from PBMCs or a T cell subset sorted from them (not recorded which). The receptors were sampled from an adult woman who had mild COVID-19 (a few samples of this study predate the infection). Cell type and time point are not known.

In this sample, this clonotype turned up many times. The rearrangement links TRBV11-1 to TRBJ1-2; no firm D call. The CDR3 contains 15 residues. The V end was cut by 5 bases, the J end by 0 bases, with 13 bases between. CDR1 is SGHAT, CDR2 FQDESV, per germline (reference sequence). This CDR3 reads CASSPRAGSNYGYTF. The CDR3 region has the DNA TGTGCCAGCAGCCCCCGGGCGGGTTCTAACTATGGCTACACCTTC. Drawing the rest from reference TRBV11-1 and TRBJ1-2, the complete variable domain is EAEVAQSPRYKITEKSQAVAFWCDPISGHATLYWYRQILGQGPELLVQFQDESVVDDSQLPKDRFSAERLKGVDSTLKIQPAELGDSAMYLCASSPRAGSNYGYTFGSGTRLTVV.

This clonotype showed up many times. The chain combines TRBV5-4 with TRBJ2-1; 8 bases agree with TRBD2. Looked up from germline, CDR1 is SGHNT and CDR2 is YYREEE (reference sequence). This CDR3 is built from 16 residues. The trim removed 4 bases at V and 3 bases at J, leaving 9 bases unmatched. The chain's CDR3 is CASSPGGAGDYNEQFF. The DNA of the CDR3 is TGTGCCAGCAGCCCCGGTGGAGCGGGAGACTACAATGAGCAGTTCTTC.

By its share, this clonotype is medium-sized. The chain joins TRBV27 to TRBJ2-7; D is unresolved. The CDR3 has 13 amino acids. Per the germline V gene, CDR1 is MNHEY and CDR2 is SMNVEV (reference sequence). Trimming shortened V by 6 bases and J by 0 bases, and 9 bases separated the two germline ends. The CDR3 spells CASRMLNSYEQYF. Written as DNA, the CDR3 is TGTGCCAGCAGAATGTTGAACTCCTACGAGCAGTACTTC.

This clonotype has a count of ten or more. The chain recombines TRBV11-2 with TRBJ2-1, with no clear D. Trimming cost V 0 bases and J 1 base, with 7 bases left between them. Germline V gene data show CDR1 as SGHAT and CDR2 as FQNNGV. This CDR3 spans 15 amino acids. The CDR3 DNA reads TGTGCCAGCAGCTTAGATAAGGGTTCCTACAATGAGCAGTTCTTC. Protein sequence: CASSLDKGSYNEQFF.

Sample share makes this clonotype medium-sized. This chain links TRBV5-1 with TRBJ2-3; tentative D call: TRBD2 (6 bases). The CDR3 length is 14 residues. From germline, CDR1 is SGHRS and CDR2 YFSETQ. Trimming removed 6 bases at V and 5 bases at J, with 16 bases between. The CDR3 bases are TGCGCCAGCACCCTAACAGCGGGCGGAGATACGCAGTATTTT. Translating gives CASTLTAGGDTQYF.

The chain joins TRBV4-3 to TRBJ2-3; TRBD2 might be the D (6 bases). The CDR3 loop spans 17 amino acids. Trimming cost V 3 bases and J 2 bases, with 18 bases left between them. Germline V gene data show CDR1 as LGHNA and CDR2 as YSLEER. The CDR3 sequence: CASSQGDFQYLTDTQYF. The CDR3 DNA is TGCGCCAGCAGCCAGGGGGACTTCCAATACCTCACAGATACGCAGTATTTT.